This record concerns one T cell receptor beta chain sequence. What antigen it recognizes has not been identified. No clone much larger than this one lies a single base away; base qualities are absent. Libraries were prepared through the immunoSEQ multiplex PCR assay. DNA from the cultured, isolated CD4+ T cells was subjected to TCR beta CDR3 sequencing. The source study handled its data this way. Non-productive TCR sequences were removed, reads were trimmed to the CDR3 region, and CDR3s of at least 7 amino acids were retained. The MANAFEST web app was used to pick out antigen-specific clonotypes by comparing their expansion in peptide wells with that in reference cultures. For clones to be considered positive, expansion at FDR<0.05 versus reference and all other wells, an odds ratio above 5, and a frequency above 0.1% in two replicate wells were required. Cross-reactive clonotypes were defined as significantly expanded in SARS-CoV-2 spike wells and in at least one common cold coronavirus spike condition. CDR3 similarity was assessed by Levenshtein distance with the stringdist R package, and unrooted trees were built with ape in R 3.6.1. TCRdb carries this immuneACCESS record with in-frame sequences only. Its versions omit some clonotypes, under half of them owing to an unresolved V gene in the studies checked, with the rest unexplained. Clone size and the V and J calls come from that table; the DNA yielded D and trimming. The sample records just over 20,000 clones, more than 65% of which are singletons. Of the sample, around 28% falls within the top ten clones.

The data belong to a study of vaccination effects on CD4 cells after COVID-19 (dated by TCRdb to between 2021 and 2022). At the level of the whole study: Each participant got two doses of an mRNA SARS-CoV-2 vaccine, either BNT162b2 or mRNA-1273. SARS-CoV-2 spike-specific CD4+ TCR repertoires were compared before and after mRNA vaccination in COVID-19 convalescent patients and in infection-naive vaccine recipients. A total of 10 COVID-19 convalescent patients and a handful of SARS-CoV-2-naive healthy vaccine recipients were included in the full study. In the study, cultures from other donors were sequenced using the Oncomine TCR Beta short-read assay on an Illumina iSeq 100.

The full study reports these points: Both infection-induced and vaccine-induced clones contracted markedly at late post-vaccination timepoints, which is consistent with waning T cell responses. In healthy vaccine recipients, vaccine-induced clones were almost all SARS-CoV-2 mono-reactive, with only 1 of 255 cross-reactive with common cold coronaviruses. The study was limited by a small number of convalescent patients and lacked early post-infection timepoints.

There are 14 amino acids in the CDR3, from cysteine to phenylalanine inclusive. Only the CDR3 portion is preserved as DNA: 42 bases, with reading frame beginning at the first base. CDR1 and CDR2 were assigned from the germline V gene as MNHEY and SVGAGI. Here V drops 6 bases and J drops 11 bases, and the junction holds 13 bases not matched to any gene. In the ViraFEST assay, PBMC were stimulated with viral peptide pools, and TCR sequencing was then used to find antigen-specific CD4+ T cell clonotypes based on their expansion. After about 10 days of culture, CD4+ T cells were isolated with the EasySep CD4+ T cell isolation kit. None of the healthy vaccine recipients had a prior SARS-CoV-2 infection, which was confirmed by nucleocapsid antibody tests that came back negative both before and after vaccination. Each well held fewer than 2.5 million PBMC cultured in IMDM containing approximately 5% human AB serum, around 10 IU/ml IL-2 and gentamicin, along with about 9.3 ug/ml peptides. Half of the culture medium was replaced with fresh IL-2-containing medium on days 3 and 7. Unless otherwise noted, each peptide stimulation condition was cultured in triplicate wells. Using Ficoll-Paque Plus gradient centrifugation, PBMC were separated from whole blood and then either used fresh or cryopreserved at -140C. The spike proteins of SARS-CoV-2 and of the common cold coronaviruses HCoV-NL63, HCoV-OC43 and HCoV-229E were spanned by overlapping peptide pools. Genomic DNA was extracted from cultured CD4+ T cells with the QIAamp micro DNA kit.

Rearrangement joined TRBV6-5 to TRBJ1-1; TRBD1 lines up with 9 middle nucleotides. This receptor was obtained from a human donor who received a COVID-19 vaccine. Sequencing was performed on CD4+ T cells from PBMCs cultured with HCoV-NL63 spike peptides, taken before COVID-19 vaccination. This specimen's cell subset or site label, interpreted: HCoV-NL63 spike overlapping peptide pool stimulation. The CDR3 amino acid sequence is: CASRYGTGQSWAFF. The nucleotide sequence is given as TGTGCCAGCAGGTACGGGACAGGGCAATCTTGGGCTTTCTTT.